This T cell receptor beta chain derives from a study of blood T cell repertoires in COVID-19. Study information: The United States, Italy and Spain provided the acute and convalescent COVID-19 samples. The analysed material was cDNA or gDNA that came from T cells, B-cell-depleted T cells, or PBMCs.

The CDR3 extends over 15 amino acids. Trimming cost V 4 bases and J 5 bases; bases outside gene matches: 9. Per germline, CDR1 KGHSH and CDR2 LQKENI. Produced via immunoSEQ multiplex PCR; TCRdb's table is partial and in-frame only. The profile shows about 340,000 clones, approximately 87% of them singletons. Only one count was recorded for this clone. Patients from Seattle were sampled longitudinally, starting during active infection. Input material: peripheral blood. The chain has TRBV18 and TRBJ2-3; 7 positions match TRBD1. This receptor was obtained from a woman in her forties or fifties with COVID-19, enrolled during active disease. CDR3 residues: CASSLTTGARDTQYF. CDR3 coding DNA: TGTGCCAGCTCACTAACAACAGGGGCGAGAGATACGCAGTATTTT.